The 25 T cell receptor beta chains listed next were all sequenced from one sample in a study of shared clonotypes between healthy human individuals. The data were produced by immunoSEQ multiplex PCR, yet TCRdb's version contains in-frame clones alone and is incomplete. The sample has about 670,000 clones, 72% seen once; the top ten hold approximately 2%. What was sequenced was memory CD4+ T cells sorted from blood. Subset denoted: CD45RA-negative fraction. All receptors derive from a woman aged 25 to 39 in good health.

V and J are TRBV28 and TRBJ2-7; D remains unclear. Trimming cost V 5 bases and J 1 base, with 9 bases left between them. The CDR3 runs to 13 residues. Germline loops: CDR1 MDHEN, CDR2 SYDVKM. The CDR3: CASSPVDSYEQYF. The CDR3 DNA reads as TGTGCCAGCAGTCCCGTCGATTCCTACGAGCAGTACTTC.

The chain uses TRBV5-4 and TRBJ2-3; D assignment may be TRBD1 or TRBD2 (7 bases each). CDR1 and CDR2 (germline): SGHNT, YYREEE (reference sequence). This CDR3 is 14 amino acids long. The V end was cut by 4 bases, the J end by 5 bases, with 14 bases between. The CDR3 is CASSHQGGKDTQYF. The CDR3 nucleotides read TGTGCCAGCAGCCATCAGGGGGGGAAAGATACGCAGTATTTT.

This chain links TRBV29-1 with TRBJ1-1, with 9 bases matching TRBD1. The CDR3 is made up of 14 amino acids. The V gene end was trimmed by 8 bases and the J gene end by 4 bases; junction bases not matched to a gene: 11. Per germline, CDR1 SQVTM and CDR2 ANQGSEA. As DNA, the CDR3 is TGCAGCAGTCCCGGGACAGGGACCGGCACTGAAGCTTTCTTT. As protein: CSSPGTGTGTEAFF.

V and J are TRBV19 and TRBJ2-1; TRBD2 aligns across 10 bases. The germline V gene has CDR1 LNHDA and CDR2 SQIVND (reference sequence). The CDR3 extends over 15 amino acids. Unmatched junction bases numbered 8, after V lost 7 bases and J lost 5 bases. CDR3 sequence reads: CASTRGSGGNNEQFF. CDR3 nucleotides: TGTGCCAGTACCCGGGGTAGCGGGGGGAACAATGAGCAGTTCTTC.

The chain uses TRBV15 and TRBJ2-2, with D possibly TRBD2 on 5 matching bases. In germline, CDR1 is LNHNV, CDR2 YYDKDF (reference sequence). The CDR3 has 14 amino acids. V shed 0 bases and J shed 8 bases, with 10 bases lying between them. The CDR3 bases are TGTGCCACCAGCAGAGATCGGGGTTGGGGGGAGCTGTTTTTT. This translates into CATSRDRGWGELFF.

The chain has TRBV19 and TRBJ2-1; D gene uncertain. V lost 0 bases and J 10 bases, leaving 7 bases between the germline ends. CDR3 length equals 12 residues. Germline V gives CDR1 LNHDA, CDR2 SQIVND (reference sequence). The CDR3 nucleotides read TGTGCCAGTAGTATAGAAAACCGAGAGCAGTTCTTC. Translated: CASSIENREQFF. The entire variable domain, with the rest obtained from reference TRBV19 and TRBJ2-1, is as follows: DGGITQSPKYLFRKEGQNVTLSCEQNLNHDAMYWYRQDPGQGLRLIYYSQIVNDFQKGDIAEGYSVSREKKESFPLTVTSAQKNPTAFYLCASSIENREQFFGPGTRLTVL.

This clone was observed a few times. This chain joins TRBV6-5 and TRBJ1-2; 10 bases line up with TRBD1. The V and J ends lost 5 bases and 8 bases, in that order; junction bases with no gene match: 5. This CDR3 has 13 amino acids. Germline V gives CDR1 MNHEY, CDR2 SVGAGI. The CDR3: CASSRQGAEGYTF. The DNA of the CDR3 is TGTGCCAGCAGTCGACAGGGGGCGGAAGGCTACACCTTC.

The gene calls are TRBV7-2 and TRBJ2-5, with D perhaps TRBD1 (6 bases). The CDR3 contains 16 residues. Germline-derived CDR1 and CDR2 are SGHTA and FQGNSA. V was cut by 4 bases and J by 5 bases, with 20 bases left in between. CDR3 sequence: CASSSRLGLRGETQYF. The CDR3 DNA follows: TGTGCCAGCAGCTCCCGACTGGGATTAAGGGGGGAGACCCAGTACTTC.

J is TRBJ1-4 and V is TRBV23-1; 8 bases match TRBD1. TRBV23-1 is an ORF; its function is uncertain. Losses at the gene ends were 4 bases for V and 0 bases for J; bases not matched to a gene: 7. The CDR3 has 17 residues. CDR3 in DNA: TGCGCCAGCAGTCCCAGGACAGGGAAAACAACTAATGAAAAACTGTTTTTT. This sequence encodes CASSPRTGKTTNEKLFF.

As regards this clone: A much larger clonotype is one base distant, so this may be a read error. Within the sample, other DNA sequences also encode this same CDR3. The CDR3 DNA is TGTGCCAGCAGCTTAGAAGGCCAGCCCCAGCATTTT. This gives the protein CASSLEGQPQHF. The chain carries TRBV7-9 and TRBJ1-5; D remains unclear. Germline CDR1 and CDR2: SEHNR and FQNEAQ (reference sequence). There are 12 residues in the CDR3. V was shortened by 1 base and J by 7 bases, with 5 bases between the two germline ends.

This clone was counted between two and nine times. The V and J genes are TRBV2 and TRBJ1-1; the D gene is possibly TRBD1 (6 bases). V was shortened by 7 bases and J by 5 bases, with 17 bases between the two germline ends. There are 14 residues in the CDR3. Germline CDR1 and CDR2: SNHLY and FYNNEI. In nucleotides, the CDR3 is TGTGCCAGCACCCGACAGGAAGGTGGGACTGAAGCTTTCTTT. Translation: CASTRQEGGTEAFF.

Comment on this clone: The junction and the germline gene differ at one end; a read error may be behind it. The chain combines TRBV5-4 with TRBJ2-7; tentative D call: TRBD2 (5 bases). The CDR3 extends over 15 amino acids. Germline loops: CDR1 SGHNT, CDR2 YYREEE (reference sequence). In nucleotides, the CDR3 is TGTGCCAGCAGCTCAGCCCGGGATTTCTCCCACGAGCAGTACTTC. This translates into CASSSARDFSHEQYF. The whole variable domain, remainder taken from reference TRBV5-4 and TRBJ2-7, is ETGVTQSPTHLIKTRGQQVTLRCSSQSGHNTVSWYQQALGQGPQFIFQYYREEENGRGNFPPRFSGLQFPNYSSELNVNALELDDSALYLCASSSARDFSHEQYFGPGTRLTVT.

The genes are TRBV6-5 and TRBJ1-2, with TRBD1 matching over 8 bases. The germline V gene has CDR1 MNHEY and CDR2 SVGAGI. The CDR3 runs to 14 residues. V was clipped by 6 bases and J by 6 bases; unmatched bases: 9. The CDR3 nucleotides are TGTGCCAGCAGCCACCAGGGGGCAGGGGATGGCTACACCTTC. Amino acids: CASSHQGAGDGYTF.

This chain joins TRBV19 and TRBJ1-3; TRBD1 agrees at 7 bases. Germline CDR1 reads LNHDA; CDR2 reads SQIVND (reference sequence). The CDR3 is 15 residues long. V was clipped by 6 bases and J by 0 bases; unmatched bases: 5. The CDR3 region is CASRAGQLSGNTIYF. The CDR3 nucleotides are TGTGCCAGTAGGGCGGGACAGCTCTCTGGAAACACCATATATTTT.

The V call is TRBV29-1, the J call TRBJ2-3; D is tentatively TRBD1 or TRBD2 (6 bases each). The V gene lost 5 bases and the J gene lost 1 base, with 10 bases spanning the gap. The CDR3 length is 13 residues. Germline loops: CDR1 SQVTM, CDR2 ANQGSEA. CDR3 DNA sequence: TGCAGCGTTTGGGGGGCTGGCACAGATACGCAGTATTTT. Its protein product is CSVWGAGTDTQYF.

The CDR3 DNA is TGTGCCAGCAGTGAATCATGGGTTTCTGGGACCGAGCAGTTCTTC. As protein: CASSESWVSGTEQFF. The chain uses TRBV6-4 and TRBJ2-1; perhaps D is TRBD1 or TRBD2 (5 bases each). Germline V CDR1 and CDR2: MRHNA, SNTAGT. There are 15 residues in the CDR3. Trimming removed 3 bases at V and 10 bases at J, with 19 bases between.

This rearrangement joins TRBV4-1 to TRBJ1-2; D possibly corresponds to TRBD1 (6 bases). Trimming took 2 bases from V and 5 from J, leaving 24 bases between them. The CDR3 extends over 18 amino acids. Germline loops: CDR1 MGHRA, CDR2 YSYEKL. This CDR3 is CASSQTPTGTRAAYGYTF. The CDR3 nucleotides are TGCGCCAGCAGCCAAACCCCCACCGGGACACGGGCGGCTTATGGCTACACCTTC.

This chain connects TRBV19 to TRBJ1-5; 9 bases agree with TRBD1. Trimming at V came to 5 bases and at J to 1 base, leaving 3 bases not matched to a gene. The CDR3 totals 15 residues. The germline V gene has CDR1 LNHDA and CDR2 SQIVND (reference sequence). As DNA, the CDR3 is TGTGCCAGTAGTCCGGGACAGGGAAGCAATCAGCCCCAGCATTTT. It yields the protein CASSPGQGSNQPQHF.

The V call is TRBV27, the J call TRBJ1-1, with a possible D match to TRBD1 (6 bases). V was trimmed by 6 bases and J by 7 bases, leaving 18 bases between them. From germline, CDR1 is MNHEY and CDR2 SMNVEV (reference sequence). The CDR3 has 14 residues. The CDR3 region is CASSRDTIAFEAFF. The DNA for the CDR3 is TGTGCCAGCAGCCGGGACACAATAGCCTTTGAAGCTTTCTTT.

The CDR3 DNA is TGCGCCAGCAGCTGGCTTGGACTAGCGGGAGGTAGCACCGGGGAGCTGTTTTTT. Its protein is CASSWLGLAGGSTGELFF. The chain combines TRBV5-1 with TRBJ2-2, with 14 bases identical to TRBD2. Trimming at V came to 3 bases and at J to 4 bases, leaving 8 bases not matched to a gene. The CDR3 has 18 residues. Germline-derived CDR1 and CDR2 are SGHRS and YFSETQ.

This chain links TRBV7-3 with TRBJ2-7; 11 bases agree with TRBD1. Per germline, CDR1 SGHTA and CDR2 FQGTGA. J was trimmed by 5 bases and V by 5 bases; bases with no gene match: 2. The CDR3 runs to 13 residues. The CDR3 is CASSRDRGDEQYF. In DNA, the CDR3 is TGTGCCAGCAGCCGGGACAGGGGGGACGAGCAGTACTTC.

This clone was detected once. J is TRBJ2-7 and V is TRBV5-1; either TRBD1 or TRBD2 may supply D (5 bases each). V lost 0 bases to trimming and J lost 0 bases, with 13 bases between them. The CDR3 sequence is 16 residues long. CDR1 and CDR2 from the germline V gene are SGHRS and YFSETQ. The CDR3 loop is CASSLVGAGSSYEQYF. The CDR3 region has the DNA TGCGCCAGCAGCTTGGTAGGGGCGGGTAGCTCCTACGAGCAGTACTTC.

In its sample, this clone was seen a few times. The V gene is TRBV2, the J gene TRBJ1-5; D possibly corresponds to TRBD1 (6 bases). Looked up from germline, CDR1 is SNHLY and CDR2 is FYNNEI. This CDR3 comprises 15 residues. V shed 8 bases and J shed 0 bases, with 14 bases lying between them. The CDR3 spells CASEVGHTSNQPQHF. The CDR3 region has the DNA TGTGCCAGCGAAGTGGGACATACTAGCAATCAGCCCCAGCATTTT.

The chain is built from TRBV19 and TRBJ1-1; tentatively, D is TRBD1 (5 bases). Per the germline V gene, CDR1 is LNHDA and CDR2 is SQIVND (reference sequence). This CDR3 comprises 14 residues. Trimming took 4 bases from V and 1 from J, leaving 10 bases between them. CDR3 bases: TGTGCCAGTAGTAGGGACCTCCGGAACACTGAAGCTTTCTTT. It codes for CASSRDLRNTEAFF.

The V and J genes are TRBV5-1 and TRBJ2-1; 7 bases fit TRBD2. The CDR3 spans 13 residues. Trimming cost V 4 bases and J 4 bases; bases outside gene matches: 2. Germline V lookup: CDR1 SGHRS, CDR2 YFSETQ. The CDR3, as DNA: TGCGCCAGCAGCGCGGGACTATACAATGAGCAGTTCTTC. Amino acid sequence: CASSAGLYNEQFF.